The source of this T cell receptor beta chain is a study of response to subunit inactivated influenza vaccine. This clonotype was counted between two and nine times. Its antigen is still unknown. Germline CDR1 SNHLY, CDR2 FYNNEI. The V gene lost 7 bases and the J gene lost 6 bases, with 16 bases spanning the gap. This CDR3 has 14 residues. Study results and limitations: The authors put forward the suggestion that each seasonal influenza vaccination may bring in only a limited number of new T cells.

TCRdb itself ran the RT-PCR reads through MiXCR, one entry per CDR3 protein. Of roughly 760,000 distinct CDR3 sequences in the sample, around 21% were seen once. The TCR originated in a man aged 45-60 years who received an inactivated influenza vaccine. Source: PBMCs from blood, taken roughly 5 days after vaccination. This rearrangement joins TRBV2 to TRBJ2-1; D gene ambiguous. The CDR3 nucleotides read TGTGCCAGCACTCTTGCCGGGTCCGCCAATGAGCAGTTCTTC. Translated, it gives CASTLAGSANEQFF.